Given below is one T cell receptor (beta chain) in context. Its antigen is currently unknown. Semi-nested PCR with Nested Universal Primer A followed constant-region reverse priming of full-length variable regions. TCRdb reprocessed the 5' RACE reads with MiXCR, giving one entry per CDR3 protein. The profile shows 5,500 to 8,000 distinct CDR3 sequences, around 72% of them singletons. General study findings and limits: In terms of TCR gene usage, tumor memory CD4+ T cells clustered together with blood and lymph node memory CD4+ cells, as well as with lymph node naive CD4+ cells. Greatest tumor Treg TCR overlap was with tumor naive CD4+ cells. Whole repertoires were not studied in the larger cohort, only one V-J beta rearrangement.

The CDR3 has 15 residues. Germline lookup yields CDR1 DFQATT and CDR2 SNEGSKA (reference sequence). V was trimmed by 5 bases and J by 2 bases, leaving 18 bases between them. Tregs were sorted as CD4+CD25+CD127-/low cells. This receptor was obtained from a female donor with breast cancer. The sample comprised tumor-infiltrating Tregs sorted from the breast tumor. The chain couples TRBV20-1 to TRBJ1-2; no clear D gene. The CDR3 coding sequence is TGCAGTGCTTGCCCTAATTACCCGCCCAACTATGGCTACACCTTC. This translates into CSACPNYPPNYGYTF.